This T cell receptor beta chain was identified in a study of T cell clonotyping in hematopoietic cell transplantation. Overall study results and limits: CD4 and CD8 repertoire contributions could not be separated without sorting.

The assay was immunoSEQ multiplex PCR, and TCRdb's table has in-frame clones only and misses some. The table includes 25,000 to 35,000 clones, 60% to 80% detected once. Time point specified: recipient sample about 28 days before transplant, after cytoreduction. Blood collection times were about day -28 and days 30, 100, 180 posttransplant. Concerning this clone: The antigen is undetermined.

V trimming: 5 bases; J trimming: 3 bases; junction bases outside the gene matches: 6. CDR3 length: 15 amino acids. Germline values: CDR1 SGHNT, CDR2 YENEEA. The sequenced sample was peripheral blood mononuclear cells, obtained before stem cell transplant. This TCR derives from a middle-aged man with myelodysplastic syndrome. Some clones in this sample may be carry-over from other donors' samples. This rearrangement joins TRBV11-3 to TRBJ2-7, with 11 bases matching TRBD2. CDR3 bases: TGTGCCAGCAGCACCGGGACTAGCGGCTACTACGAGCAGTACTTC. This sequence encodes CASSTGTSGYYEQYF.